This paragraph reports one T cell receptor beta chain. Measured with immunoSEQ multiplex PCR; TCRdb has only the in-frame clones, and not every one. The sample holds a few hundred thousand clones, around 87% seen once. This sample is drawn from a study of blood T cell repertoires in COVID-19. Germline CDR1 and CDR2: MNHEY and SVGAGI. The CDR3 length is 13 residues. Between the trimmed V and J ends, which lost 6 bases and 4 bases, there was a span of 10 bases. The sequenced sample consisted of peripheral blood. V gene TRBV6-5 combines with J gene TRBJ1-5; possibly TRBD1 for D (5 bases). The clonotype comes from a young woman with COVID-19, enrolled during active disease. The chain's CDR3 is CASRRQRNQPQHF. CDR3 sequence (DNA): TGTGCCAGCAGAAGACAGAGGAATCAGCCCCAGCATTTT.